A selection of T cell receptor beta chains follows, all from one sample in a study of monozygotic twins with inflammatory bowel disease. With the 5' RACE reads reprocessed, TCRdb shows one record per CDR3 protein and no DNA. This table holds some 150,000 distinct CDR3 sequences. Sequences were obtained from blood. The receptors derive from a human donor with ulcerative colitis or Crohn's disease, or a healthy co-twin of an affected twin (not recorded which). The CDR3 runs from the conserved cysteine through the conserved F or W.

j_gene | v_gene | CDR3aa
TRBJ2-4 | TRBV4-3 | CASSQAGTGASGYIQYF
TRBJ1-4 | TRBV7-8 | CASSLRPTTNEKLFF
TRBJ1-2 | TRBV20-1 | CSARDSRDVANYGYTF
TRBJ2-3 | TRBV15 | CATSRVVLDTQYF
TRBJ2-7 | TRBV7-2 | CASSLAGASSYEQYF
TRBJ2-3 | TRBV7-2 | CASSLQVLAGGGNTQYF
TRBJ1-2 | TRBV2 | CASSPRGLGYTF
TRBJ2-7 | TRBV9 | CASSPKMAIAGAYEQYF
TRBJ2-5 | TRBV10-3 | CAISESGPDRVETQYF
TRBJ1-6 | TRBV20-1 | CSAHSGEPGDNSPLHF
TRBJ1-6 | TRBV7-6 | CASSRQGANSPLHF
TRBJ2-7 | TRBV20-1 | CSARPTSGISYEQYF
TRBJ1-4 | TRBV5-1 | CASSLEPGTNEKLFF
TRBJ1-6 | TRBV27 | CASSSPTDFKGFFSPLHF
TRBJ2-7 | TRBV7-3 | CASSLGSGGEQYF
TRBJ2-1 | TRBV4-3 | CASSQEWVEEQFF
TRBJ2-3 | TRBV18 | CASSPRTGTSTDTQYF
TRBJ2-7 | TRBV6-5 | CASSYSMGVSSYEQYF
TRBJ1-2 | TRBV7-9 | CASSDRAAGYTF
TRBJ2-1 | TRBV20-1 | CSARSFVDEQFF
TRBJ2-5 | TRBV5-1 | CASSVQGREETQYF
TRBJ2-2 | TRBV18 | CASSPPEGFGGELFF
TRBJ2-7 | TRBV7-8 | CASSLRASYEQYF
TRBJ2-1 | TRBV5-1 | CASSLVGSGRAMTYNEQFF
TRBJ2-1 | TRBV27 | CASTPGLAGGLEQFF
TRBJ2-6 | TRBV6-5 | CASSYSPSAANVLTF
TRBJ2-7 | TRBV12-3/TRBV12-4 | CASKGGGAEEQYF
TRBJ1-2 | TRBV12-3/TRBV12-4 | CASSPQDRNLYGYTF
TRBJ2-3 | TRBV5-1 | CASSSLEGGRADTQYF
TRBJ2-3 | TRBV5-1 | CASSPTDWLPLTDTQYF
TRBJ1-5 | TRBV19 | CASSIYGTLSNQPQHF
TRBJ2-1 | TRBV5-8 | CASSFKGRAGVGSYNEQFF
TRBJ1-1 | TRBV7-2 | CASSSPGRNTEAFF
TRBJ2-7 | TRBV28 | CASSLAGTNYEQYF
TRBJ1-2 | TRBV19 | CASSINEDSNYGYTF
TRBJ2-3 | TRBV7-8 | CASSLVRGLSTDTQYF
TRBJ2-1 | TRBV5-5 | CASSLVQREGNEQFF
TRBJ2-5 | TRBV12-3/TRBV12-4 | CASSLREAETQYF
TRBJ2-2 | TRBV5-1 | CASSPQGQVTGELFF
TRBJ2-7 | TRBV7-9 | CASSPPGTGTQEQYF
TRBJ1-6 | TRBV4-3 | CASSQTGQSNSPLHF
TRBJ2-7 | TRBV5-5 | CASSSQDAYEQYF
TRBJ2-7 | TRBV29-1 | CSVQREPTYEQYF
TRBJ1-2 | TRBV11-2 | CASRPTGTYGYTF
TRBJ2-7 | TRBV10-3 | CAIRMTTGAYEQYF
TRBJ2-2 | TRBV20-1 | CSARTTPPGELFF
TRBJ1-3 | TRBV7-2 | CASSFDSSGNTIYF
TRBJ2-2 | TRBV11-3 | CASYDRYTGELFF
TRBJ2-1 | TRBV9 | CASSRNPSGSYNEQFF
TRBJ2-7 | TRBV7-8 | CASSLGLGRSYEQYF
TRBJ2-1 | TRBV5-1 | CASSIQTQNEQFF
TRBJ2-1 | TRBV20-1 | CSARERQSSYNEQFF
TRBJ2-5 | TRBV28 | CATRVREVETQYF